Listed below are T cell receptor beta chains from one sample, sequenced in a study of OX40 agonist ivuxolimab in advanced cancers. The data were produced by immunoSEQ multiplex PCR, yet TCRdb's version contains in-frame clones alone and is incomplete. The repertoire holds tens of thousands of clones, with around four fifths as singletons. The material was CD4+ or CD8+ T cells sorted from blood, obtained in a trial of the OX40 agonist ivuxolimab. These receptors all come from an adult with an advanced solid tumor such as melanoma, head and neck, liver or kidney cancer. Both conserved end residues are part of each CDR3. A D gene is named only where the DNA matches it firmly. The size entry is marked missing in some rows and otherwise reads once, few, many or a size class.

clone size	V gene	J gene	D gene	CDR3 protein	CDR3 DNA
.	TRBV7-6	TRBJ2-5	.	CASSGGLETQYF	TGTGCCAGCAGCGGCGGGCTGGAGACCCAGTACTTC
.	TRBV19	TRBJ2-4	.	CASSWGGGAKNIQYF	TGTGCCAGTAGTTGGGGCGGCGGAGCCAAAAACATTCAGTACTTC
.	TRBV10-3	TRBJ2-3	.	CAFSRADTQYF	TGTGCCTTCTCGAGGGCAGATACGCAGTATTTT
.	TRBV4-3	TRBJ2-1	.	CASSQYLKGSYNEQFF	TGCGCCAGCAGCCAATATCTTAAGGGCTCCTACAATGAGCAGTTCTTC
once	TRBV5-1	TRBJ1-2	TRBD1	CASSWDPGQGASNYGYTF	TGCGCCAGCAGCTGGGACCCGGGACAGGGGGCTTCTAACTATGGCTACACCTTC
.	TRBV4-3	TRBJ1-5	.	CASAGAEGQPQHF	TGCGCCAGCGCGGGAGCCGAAGGTCAGCCCCAGCATTTT
few	TRBV4-1	TRBJ1-1	TRBD1	CASSQVTGQTEAFF	TGCGCCAGCAGCCAAGTGACAGGGCAAACTGAAGCTTTCTTT
.	TRBV6-6	TRBJ1-2	.	CASSPGFGYGYTF	TGTGCCAGCAGTCCAGGGTTCGGCTATGGCTACACCTTC
.	TRBV4-2	TRBJ2-7	.	CASSQELGYEQYF	TGTGCCAGCAGCCAAGAGCTGGGGTACGAGCAGTACTTC
.	TRBV6-5	TRBJ2-5	.	CASSRLGETQYF	TGTGCCAGCAGCCGACTCGGAGAGACCCAGTACTTC
.	TRBV7-9	TRBJ2-1	TRBD2	CASSPSSAGGVNEQFF	TGTGCCAGCAGCCCGAGTTCCGCGGGGGGCGTAAATGAGCAGTTCTTC
few	TRBV2	TRBJ2-7	.	CASRERGWEQYF	TGTGCCAGCAGGGAAAGGGGTTGGGAGCAGTACTTC
.	TRBV9	TRBJ2-2	.	CASSLEAGTGDLNTGELFF	TGTGCCAGCAGCCTAGAGGCGGGAACAGGGGACCTCAACACCGGGGAGCTGTTTTTT
.	TRBV6-6	TRBJ2-2	.	CASSYSLSGELFF	TGTGCCAGCAGTTACTCGCTGAGCGGGGAGCTGTTTTTT
.	TRBV6-1	TRBJ2-5	.	CASSERPSRYF	TGTGCCAGCAGTGAGCGCCCCAGTCGGTACTTC
.	TRBV4-1	TRBJ1-1	TRBD1	CASSPGGNTEAFF	TGCGCCAGCAGTCCAGGGGGAAACACTGAAGCTTTCTTT
.	TRBV6-5	TRBJ1-6	.	CASRDGDYSPLHF	TGTGCCAGCCGGGACGGCGATTATTCACCCCTCCACTTT
.	TRBV9	TRBJ2-6	TRBD2	CASSVGVAGNSGANVLTF	TGTGCCAGCAGCGTAGGGGTAGCGGGGAACTCTGGGGCCAACGTCCTGACTTTC
.	TRBV7-2	TRBJ2-1	TRBD2	CASSLERGYEQFF	TGTGCCAGCAGCTTAGAGCGGGGATATGAGCAGTTCTTC
once	TRBV6-6	TRBJ1-2	.	CASSYSGAAYGYTF	TGTGCCAGCAGTTACTCGGGCGCTGCCTATGGCTACACCTTC
.	TRBV7-9	TRBJ1-5	.	CASSLENRPQHF	TGTGCCAGCAGCTTAGAGAACCGGCCCCAGCATTTT
.	TRBV19	TRBJ1-4	.	CASSMGTPTGKLFF	TGTGCCAGTAGTATGGGAACTCCAACCGGAAAACTGTTTTTT
.	TRBV2	TRBJ1-1	.	CASLDRANTEAFF	TGTGCCAGCCTAGACAGAGCCAACACTGAAGCTTTCTTT
.	TRBV5-6	TRBJ1-1	.	CASSLGGGSMNTEAFF	TGTGCCAGCAGCTTGGGGGGTGGCAGCATGAACACTGAAGCTTTCTTT
.	TRBV6-1	TRBJ2-7	TRBD1	CASSEVLGTGVFYEQYF	TGTGCCAGCAGTGAAGTCTTAGGGACAGGAGTCTTCTACGAGCAGTACTTC
.	TRBV5-6	TRBJ1-6	.	CASSKFQGNYNSPLHF	TGTGCCAGCAGTAAGTTCCAGGGGAACTATAATTCACCCCTCCACTTT
.	TRBV28	TRBJ2-1	TRBD2	CASNRGGVNEQFF	TGTGCCAGCAACCGCGGGGGGGTTAATGAGCAGTTCTTC
.	TRBV5-4	TRBJ2-1	.	CASSFQGSYNEQFF	TGTGCCAGCAGCTTCCAGGGCTCCTACAATGAGCAGTTCTTC
.	TRBV28	TRBJ2-3	TRBD2	CASSLALAGADTDTQYF	TGTGCCAGCAGTTTAGCCTTAGCGGGGGCCGACACAGATACGCAGTATTTT
.	TRBV11-2	TRBJ2-1	TRBD1	CASSSGTGVYNEQFF	TGTGCCAGCAGCAGCGGGACAGGGGTTTACAATGAGCAGTTCTTC
.	TRBV30	TRBJ1-1	TRBD1	CAWGQGAAEAFF	TGTGCCTGGGGCCAGGGGGCTGCTGAAGCTTTCTTT
.	TRBV7-2	TRBJ1-4	.	CASSLFTGEEKLFF	TGTGCCAGCAGCTTATTTACCGGGGAGGAAAAACTGTTTTTT
.	TRBV4-3	TRBJ2-7	.	CASSPLTGAEQYF	TGCGCCAGCAGCCCCTTGACAGGCGCCGAGCAGTACTTC
.	TRBV28	TRBJ1-5	.	CASSPDRYNQPQHF	TGTGCCAGCAGCCCCGACAGGTATAATCAGCCCCAGCATTTT
.	TRBV7-2	TRBJ2-3	.	CASSSPRTDTQYF	TGTGCCAGCAGCTCCCCCCGCACAGATACGCAGTATTTT
.	TRBV29-1	TRBJ2-3	.	CSVWQPSTDTQYF	TGCAGCGTTTGGCAGCCTAGCACAGATACGCAGTATTTT
.	TRBV19	TRBJ2-7	.	CASSLTASGEQYF	TGTGCCAGTAGCCTGACAGCCTCCGGAGAGCAGTACTTC
.	TRBV4-1	TRBJ1-6	TRBD1	CAGSQETTGHSPLHF	TGCGCCGGCAGCCAAGAGACGACAGGGCATTCACCCCTCCACTTT
.	TRBV27	TRBJ2-7	.	CASGGGQAYEQYF	TGTGCCTCCGGCGGGGGCCAAGCCTACGAGCAGTACTTC
.	TRBV27	TRBJ2-7	.	CASSDLVVYEQYF	TGTGCCAGCAGTGACTTAGTAGTCTACGAGCAGTACTTC